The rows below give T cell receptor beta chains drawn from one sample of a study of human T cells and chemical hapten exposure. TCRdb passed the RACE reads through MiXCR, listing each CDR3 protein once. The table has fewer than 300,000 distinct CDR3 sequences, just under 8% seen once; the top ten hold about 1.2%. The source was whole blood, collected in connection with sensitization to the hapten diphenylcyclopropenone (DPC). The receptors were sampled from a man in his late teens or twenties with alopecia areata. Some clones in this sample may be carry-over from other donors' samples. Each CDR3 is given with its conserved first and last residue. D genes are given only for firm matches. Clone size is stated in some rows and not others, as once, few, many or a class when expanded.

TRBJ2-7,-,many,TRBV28,TGTGCCAGCAGTTTTGCAGTGTCGTTCTCCTACGAGCAGTACTTC,CASSFAVSFSYEQYF
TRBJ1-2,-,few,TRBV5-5,TGTGCCAGCAGCTTAGAACTTCACCCTAACTATGGCTACACCTTC,CASSLELHPNYGYTF
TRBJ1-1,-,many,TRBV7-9,TGTGCCAGCAGCCCGACAGAGTTCACTGAAGCTTTCTTT,CASSPTEFTEAFF
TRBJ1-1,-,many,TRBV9,TGTGCCAGCAGCGTAGAGTGGGAGTACACTGAAGCTTTCTTT,CASSVEWEYTEAFF
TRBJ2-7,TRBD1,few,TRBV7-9,TGTGCCAGCAGCTTGACAGGGGCGAGCGACGAGCAGTACTTC,CASSLTGASDEQYF
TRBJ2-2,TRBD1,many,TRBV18,TGTGCCAGTGAAATGGACAGGAGAAACACCGGGGAGCTGTTTTTT,CASEMDRRNTGELFF
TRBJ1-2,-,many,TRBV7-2,TGTGCCAGCAGCTTAGACGTGGGGAACTATGGCTACACCTTC,CASSLDVGNYGYTF
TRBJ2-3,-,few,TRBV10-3,TGTGCCATCAGTGATCTTTATACGCAGTATTTT,CAISDLYTQYF
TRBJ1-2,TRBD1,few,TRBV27,TGTGCCAGCAGGGGGACAGGGTGGATTGATGGCTACACCTTC,CASRGTGWIDGYTF
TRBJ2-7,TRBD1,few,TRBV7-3,TGTGCCAGCAGCTTGACAGGGGCCCACGAGCAGTACTTC,CASSLTGAHEQYF
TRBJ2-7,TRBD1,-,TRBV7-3,TGTGCCAGCAGCTTATCCGGGACAGCATCGGCCTACGAGCAGTACTTC,CASSLSGTASAYEQYF
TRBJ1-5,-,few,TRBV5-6,TGTGCCAGCAGCTTGTTCGGCAGGGGCTATAGCGGCAATCAGCCCCAGCATTTT,CASSLFGRGYSGNQPQHF
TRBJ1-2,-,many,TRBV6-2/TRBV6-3,TGTGCCAGCAGTTCGGACTATGGCTACACCTTC,CASSSDYGYTF
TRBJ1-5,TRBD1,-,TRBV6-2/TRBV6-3,TGTGCCAGCAGCCTCCTACAACAGGGGACCGGAAATCAGCCCCAGCATTTT,CASSLLQQGTGNQPQHF
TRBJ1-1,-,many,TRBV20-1,TGCAGTGCTAGTCGGCGGGGGGCTGAAGCTTTCTTT,CSASRRGAEAFF
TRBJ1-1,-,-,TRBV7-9,TGTGCCAGCAGCATTATACAGGGACCCGTAGCTTTCTTT,CASSIIQGPVAFF
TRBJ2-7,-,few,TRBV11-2,TGTGCCAGCAGCTTAGAAGCAGGGATCTCCTACGAGCAGTACTTC,CASSLEAGISYEQYF
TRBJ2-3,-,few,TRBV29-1,TGCAGCTTATTTCTGGGCCCCCGGGAGACAGATACGCAGTATTTT,CSLFLGPRETDTQYF
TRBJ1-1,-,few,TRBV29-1,TGCAGCGTTGTGTCCGGGGGATTGAACACTGAAGCTTTCTTT,CSVVSGGLNTEAFF
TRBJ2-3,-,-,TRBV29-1,TGCAGCGTGCCAAAGGTCAGGGGCACAGATACGCAGTATTTT,CSVPKVRGTDTQYF
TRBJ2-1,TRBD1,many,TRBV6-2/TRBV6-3,TGTGCCAGCAATCGCCATGTGACAGGGGGTCTCAATGAGCAGTTCTTC,CASNRHVTGGLNEQFF
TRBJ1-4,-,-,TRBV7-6,TGTGCCAGCAGCCCCCGCGTACAGGCTAATGAAAAACTGTTTTTT,CASSPRVQANEKLFF
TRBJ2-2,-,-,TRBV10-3,TGTGCCATCAGTCCCTATCCGGGACATCAGGACACCGGGGAGCTGTTTTTT,CAISPYPGHQDTGELFF
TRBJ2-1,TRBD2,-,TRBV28,TGTGCCAGCACCTCTAGCGGGGGGCCCTCCTACAATGAGCAGTTCTTC,CASTSSGGPSYNEQFF
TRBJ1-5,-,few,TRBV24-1,TGTGCCACCAGTGATTCGGGAGACACTAGCAATCAGCCCCAGCATTTT,CATSDSGDTSNQPQHF
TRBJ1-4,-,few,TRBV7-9,TGTGCCAGCAGTGAGACCGCAACTAATGAAAAACTGTTTTTT,CASSETATNEKLFF
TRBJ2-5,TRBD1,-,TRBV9,TGTGCCAGCAGCGTAGGTTTGGGGACAGGGGGCCTTCAAGAGACCCAGTACTTC,CASSVGLGTGGLQETQYF
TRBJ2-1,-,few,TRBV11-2,TGTGCCAGCAGCTTACCTAGCGCCGATGAGCAGTTCTTC,CASSLPSADEQFF
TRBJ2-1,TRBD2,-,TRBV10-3,TGTGCCATCCGCCGGGGTAGCGGGGTGGATGAGCAGTTCTTC,CAIRRGSGVDEQFF
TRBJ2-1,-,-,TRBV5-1,TGCGCCAGCAGCTTGTCCCAGGGTTTCGATGAGCAGTTCTTC,CASSLSQGFDEQFF
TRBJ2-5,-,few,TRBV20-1,TGCAGTGCTAGCGGTTATGGACTTCGGGAGACCCAGTACTTC,CSASGYGLRETQYF
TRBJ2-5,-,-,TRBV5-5,TGTGCCAGCAGCTTCCAGGAAGAGACCCAGTACTTC,CASSFQEETQYF
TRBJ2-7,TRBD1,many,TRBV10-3,TGTGCCATTGCCTTACTGGACAGGACCTACGAGCAGTACTTC,CAIALLDRTYEQYF
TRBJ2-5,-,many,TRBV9,TGTGCCAGCAGCGTAGATAGGGGGGGCCGTGAGACCCAGTACTTC,CASSVDRGGRETQYF
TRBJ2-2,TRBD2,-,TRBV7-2,TGTGCCAGCAGCTCCGAGGTGGCTAGCGGGGTGACCGGGGAGCTGTTTTTT,CASSSEVASGVTGELFF
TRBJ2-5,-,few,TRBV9,TGTGCCAGCAGCCCCAGCCCAGATAAAGAGACCCAGTACTTC,CASSPSPDKETQYF
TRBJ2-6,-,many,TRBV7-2,TGTGCCAGCAGCTTAAAGGCGGCGGACACTGTGATCTCTGGGGCCAACGTCCTGACTTTC,CASSLKAADTVISGANVLTF
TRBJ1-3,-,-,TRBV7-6,TGTGCCAGCAGCTTAGTGCCGGGCCTAAGCTCTGGAAACACCATATATTTT,CASSLVPGLSSGNTIYF
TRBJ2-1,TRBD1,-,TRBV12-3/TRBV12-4,TGTGCCAGCAGTTTCCACGGGTCAGGGGGTTACAATGAGCAGTTCTTC,CASSFHGSGGYNEQFF
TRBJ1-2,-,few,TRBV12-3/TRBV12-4,TGTGCCAGCAGTCCCCCAGCGACAGGCGTTAATGGCTACACCTTC,CASSPPATGVNGYTF
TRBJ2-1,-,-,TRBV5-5,TGTGCCAGCAGCTTGGGGCGAAGAAGCTCCTACAATGAGCAGTTCTTC,CASSLGRRSSYNEQFF
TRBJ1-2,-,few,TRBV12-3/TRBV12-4,TGTGCCAGCAGTTTAACGGGACCCTTCTGGGGTGGCTACACCTTC,CASSLTGPFWGGYTF
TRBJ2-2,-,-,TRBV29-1,TGCAGCGTTGGCAGGACAGCGAACACCGGGGAGCTGTTTTTT,CSVGRTANTGELFF
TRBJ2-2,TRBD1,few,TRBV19,TGTGCCAGTAGTATGCCGGGACAGGGGGAGCTGTTTTTT,CASSMPGQGELFF
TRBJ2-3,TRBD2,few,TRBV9,TGTGCCAGCAGCGTAAGCGGGACTAGGAGTTCAGATACGCAGTATTTT,CASSVSGTRSSDTQYF
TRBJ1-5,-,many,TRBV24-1,TGTGCCACCAGTGATAGGAGTGATCAGCCCCAGCATTTT,CATSDRSDQPQHF
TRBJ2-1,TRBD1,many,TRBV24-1,TGTGCCACCACCACGGACAGGAATGAGCAGTTCTTC,CATTTDRNEQFF
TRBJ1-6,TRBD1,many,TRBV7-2,TGTGCCACCACACAGGGGAATAATTCACCCCTCCACTTT,CATTQGNNSPLHF
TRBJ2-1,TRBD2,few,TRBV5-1,TGCGCCAGCAGCTTGCCGCGCGGGGGGCCGGATGAGCAGTTCTTC,CASSLPRGGPDEQFF
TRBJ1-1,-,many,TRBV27,TGTGCCAGCAGTGACGACCACGGAGCCACTGAAGCTTTCTTT,CASSDDHGATEAFF
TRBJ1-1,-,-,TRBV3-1,TGTGCCAGCAGCCAAGGATGGGGACAAGCTTTCTTT,CASSQGWGQAFF